This T cell receptor beta chain is drawn from a study of identical twins. Broader study findings: Cord blood's abundant beta clonotypes had fewer insertions, unlike memory repertoires.

In TCRdb, the 5' RACE reads were re-called with MiXCR into one record per CDR3 protein. This sample has under 900,000 distinct CDR3 sequences; about 12% occur once, and the top ten carry 1.5% to 2%. CDR1 and CDR2 from the germline V gene are MGHDK and SYGVNS. The germline V and J ends were trimmed by 9 bases and 6 bases, with 8 bases remaining between them. The CDR3 consists of 10 residues. This clonotype was seen at least ten times. What it binds is not known. This sample also appeared in a second study, on yellow fever vaccine responses in identical twins.

The source of this sequence is a young woman in good health. The J gene is TRBJ1-1, the V gene TRBV25-1; a weak D match, TRBD1 (6 bases). Material: PBMCs. The CDR3 sequence: CASRGPEAFF. Here the CDR3 DNA reads TGTGCCAGTCGGGGGCCTGAAGCTTTCTTT.